The 20 T cell receptor beta chains below all came from one sample that was sequenced in a study of CXCR3-negative and CXCR3-positive naive CD8 T cells. These receptors' antigens are unknown. General study findings and limits: Researchers report that CXCR3-positive naive cells carry more hydrophobic TRB CDR3s than CXCR3-negative naive cells.

The method, 5' RACE with UMI labels, was used to prepare the TRB cDNA libraries. TCRdb reanalyzed the 5' RACE reads, giving one entry per CDR3 protein sequence and no DNA. Its clone listing holds some 8,000 distinct CDR3 sequences. Input material: naive CXCR3+ CD8+ T cells from blood. The subset was: CD45RO-CCR7+CD27+CD95- naive CD8+ T cells expressing CXCR3 (TNR3+). These receptors all come from a human donor in good health. Some clones in this sample may be carry-over from other donors' samples.

Frequency places this clonotype as medium-sized. The rearrangement links TRBV15 to TRBJ1-2; TCRdb reports TRBD1, a call that lacks DNA to check it against. The CDR3 extends over 13 amino acids. From germline, CDR1 is LNHNV and CDR2 YYDKDF (reference sequence). CDR3 residues: CATSREDRAGYTF.

The chain employs TRBV12-5 and TRBJ1-3. This CDR3 region has 15 residues. The germline CDR1 and CDR2 sequences are LGHNT and FRNRAP. The CDR3 is CASGLVLGGLDTIYF.

In terms of frequency, this clonotype is medium-sized. The rearrangement links TRBV29-1 to TRBJ2-1; checking the TCRdb D call of TRBD1 is not possible without DNA. The CDR3 has 15 amino acids. Germline V gives CDR1 SQVTM, CDR2 ANQGSEA. CDR3 sequence reads: CSVPRWKSSYNEQFF.

This clonotype is classed as medium-sized by frequency. The V and J genes are TRBV6-5 and TRBJ1-1. The CDR3 is made up of 14 amino acids. The germline gives CDR1 MNHEY, CDR2 SVGAGI. Here the CDR3 reads CASSYGGMNTEAFF.

Measured by frequency, this clonotype is medium-sized (0.01 to 0.1%). This chain uses TRBV5-1 with TRBJ2-1; lacking DNA, the TRBD2 call made by TCRdb goes unchecked. Germline V gene lookup returns CDR1 SGHRS and CDR2 YFSETQ. This CDR3 spans 15 amino acids. CDR3 sequence reads: CASSRASGAHNEQFF.

This rearrangement joins TRBV29-1 to TRBJ2-7; TCRdb picks TRBD1, but there is no DNA to check that call. This CDR3 has 14 residues. Germline loops: CDR1 SQVTM, CDR2 ANQGSEA. The CDR3 loop reads CSVETRQEDNEQYF.

The J gene is TRBJ1-2, the V gene TRBV27; the D call of TRBD1 rests on TCRdb alone, since no DNA is present to check it. Germline CDR1 and CDR2: MNHEY and SMNVEV (reference sequence). The CDR3 has 14 amino acids. This chain's CDR3 is CASSLNRDGYGYTF.

The chain combines TRBV6-6 with TRBJ1-1; TCRdb reports TRBD1, a call that lacks DNA to check it against. The CDR3 runs 12 residues. Germline V gene sequence: CDR1 MNHNY, CDR2 SVGAGI (reference sequence). CDR3: CASSPGTVEAFF.

According to its frequency, this clonotype is medium-sized (0.01 to 0.1%). V usage is TRBV5-1 and J usage is TRBJ2-3. Looked up from germline, CDR1 is SGHRS and CDR2 is YFSETQ. This CDR3 region has 16 residues. CDR3 in amino acids: CASSLIHPRGTDTQYF.

The chain joins TRBV9 to TRBJ2-7; TCRdb gives TRBD1 as the D gene, but with no DNA this cannot be confirmed. The CDR3 loop spans 15 amino acids. Looked up from germline, CDR1 is SGDLS and CDR2 is YYNGEE. The CDR3 protein is CASSVDHQGIYEQYF.

The gene calls are TRBV10-3 and TRBJ2-1; TCRdb calls TRBD2, which cannot be checked without DNA. In germline, CDR1 is ENHRY, CDR2 SYGVKD. The CDR3 runs to 14 residues. CDR3 in amino acids: CATGTSGGYNEQFF.

This chain uses TRBV12-5 with TRBJ1-4. The CDR3 has 14 amino acids. Germline CDR1 and CDR2: LGHNT and FRNRAP. CDR3 sequence: CASGLDSTNEKLFF.

This chain connects TRBV7-8 to TRBJ1-1. Germline V gives CDR1 SGHVS, CDR2 FQNEAQ. The CDR3 extends over 14 amino acids. This CDR3 is CASSPEAANTEAFF.

This chain connects TRBV29-1 to TRBJ2-1; TCRdb gives TRBD2 as the D gene, but with no DNA this cannot be confirmed. CDR3 size: 14 residues. The germline V gene encodes CDR1 SQVTM and CDR2 ANQGSEA. The CDR3 region is CSVEGLAEHNEQFF.

J is TRBJ2-2 and V is TRBV7-9; the D call of TRBD2 rests on TCRdb alone, since no DNA is present to check it. The CDR3 length is 12 residues. The germline CDR1 and CDR2 sequences are SEHNR and FQNEAQ (reference sequence). CDR3 loop: CATNEGTGELFF.

The chain has TRBV11-3 and TRBJ2-1. CDR1 and CDR2 from the germline V gene are SGHNT and YENEEA. The CDR3 contains 11 residues. The CDR3 here is CASSPNNEQFF.

This chain connects TRBV29-1 to TRBJ2-7; the D gene TCRdb calls, TRBD2, cannot be checked with no DNA. Per germline, CDR1 SQVTM and CDR2 ANQGSEA. This CDR3 spans 13 amino acids. This chain's CDR3 is CSVDDGGSYEQYF.

By frequency, this clonotype is medium-sized. The CDR3: CASSLFSVQSNQPQHF. The chain joins TRBV7-8 to TRBJ1-5. This CDR3 is built from 16 residues. The germline V gene has CDR1 SGHVS and CDR2 FQNEAQ.

Its frequency marks this clonotype as medium-sized. CDR3 amino acids: CSMTDSNQPQHF. The rearrangement joins TRBV20-1 to TRBJ1-5; TCRdb gives TRBD1 as the D gene, but with no DNA this cannot be confirmed. CDR3 length equals 12 residues. Germline V gene sequence: CDR1 DFQATT, CDR2 SNEGSKA (reference sequence).

This clonotype is medium-sized (0.01 to 0.1%) by frequency. The chain joins TRBV7-9 to TRBJ2-5; checking the TCRdb D call of TRBD2 is not possible without DNA. The CDR3 has 14 residues. CDR1 SEHNR and CDR2 FQNEAQ come from the germline V gene (reference sequence). CDR3: CASSLETGSETQYF.